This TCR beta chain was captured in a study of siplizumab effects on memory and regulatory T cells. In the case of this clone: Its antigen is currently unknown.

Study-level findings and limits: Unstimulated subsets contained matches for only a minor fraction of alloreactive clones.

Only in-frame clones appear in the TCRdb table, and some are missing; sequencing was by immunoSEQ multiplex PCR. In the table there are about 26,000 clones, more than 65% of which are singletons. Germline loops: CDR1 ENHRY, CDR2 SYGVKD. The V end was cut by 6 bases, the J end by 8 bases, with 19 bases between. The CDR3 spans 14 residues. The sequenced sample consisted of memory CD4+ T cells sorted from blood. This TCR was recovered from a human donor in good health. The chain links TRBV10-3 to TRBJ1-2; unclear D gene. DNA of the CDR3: TGTGCCATCAGAACAGCCCCTCAAAGGATCGGCTACACCTTC. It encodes CAIRTAPQRIGYTF.